The present T cell receptor beta chain was sequenced within a study of healthy donors' naive CD4 and CD8 T cells. Study overall: A new alpha primer set targeted every functional IMGT alpha variant. Regarding the study as a whole: Positive CDR3 charge linked to CD4+ cells, negative to CD8+ cells. Possible naive T cell homeostatic proliferation bias remained unaddressed. A reported CD4+/CD8+ bias affected most V and J genes in naive cells.

This CDR3 has 15 amino acids. V was cut by 1 base and J by 0 bases, with 10 bases left in between. Germline CDR1 reads MNHNS; CDR2 reads SASEGT. TCR libraries were built from roughly 0.5 ug of total RNA by linear amplification. TCRdb reprocessed the reads with MiXCR, giving one entry per CDR3 protein. The sample lists about 180,000 distinct CDR3 sequences; under 85% were seen once. For this clonotype: Its target is not known.

The specimen was naive CD4+ and CD8+ T cells sorted from blood, pooled from several donors. This chain uses TRBV6-1 with TRBJ2-7; D is unresolved. The clonotype comes from a pool of human donors in good health; the sample pools cells from several healthy donors. The CDR3 DNA sequence: TGTGCCAGCAGTGAAGTTCCCTCCTACTCCTACGAGCAGTACTTC. This sequence encodes CASSEVPSYSYEQYF.